This T cell receptor beta chain was sequenced in a study of T cell repertoires in cytomegalovirus infection. Turning to the study itself: Signatures in public TCR beta sequences pointed to both CMV infection and matching HLA type.

This clonotype was seen a handful of times. Its cognate antigen is unknown. The CDR3 runs 14 residues. The V gene lost 4 bases and the J gene lost 9 bases, with 17 bases spanning the gap. CDR1 and CDR2 from the germline V gene are SGHDT and YYEEEE. One entry per CDR3 protein, called by TCRdb with MiXCR from the reads. The table lists 250,000 to 400,000 distinct CDR3 sequences, approximately 25% of them singletons. The V gene is TRBV5-6, the J gene TRBJ2-1; D gene ambiguous. The material was cultured PBMCs, obtained from culture after CMV antigen stimulation. This clonotype was sampled from a human donor in good health (CMV status not recorded). Some clones in this sample may be carry-over from other donors' samples. The CDR3 DNA follows: TGTGCCAGCAGCATGGCATACCTAGACGGTGAGCAGTTCTTC. Its protein product is CASSMAYLDGEQFF.